This T cell receptor (beta chain) was captured in a study of response to subunit inactivated influenza vaccine. Overall study results and limits: Each seasonal influenza vaccination, the authors suggested, recruits few new T cells.

Concerning this clonotype: What it recognizes is unknown.

Germline CDR1 SGHTA, CDR2 FQGNSA. The CDR3 length is 14 residues. Trimming stripped 3 bases from V and 4 bases from J, with 13 bases between. Via MiXCR, TCRdb re-called the RT-PCR reads, giving one row per CDR3 protein. This table holds under 850,000 distinct CDR3 sequences, 15% to 20% found once. The sequence was collected from a man in his fifties or sixties who received an inactivated influenza vaccine. The V gene is TRBV7-2, the J gene TRBJ2-7; the D gene is possibly TRBD1 (5 bases). Here the sequenced sample was PBMCs from blood, taken roughly 5 days after vaccination. CDR3 bases: TGTGCCAGCAGCTTTCAGGGAATGAAGTACGAGCAGTACTTC. Its translation: CASSFQGMKYEQYF.